This entry concerns a single T cell receptor (beta chain). Its antigen is unidentified. This sample is part of a study of CD8 T cell repertoires and HIV-1 epitope variants. Study-level background: Controls included no peptide, Ebola AY9 epitope, and a CMV, EBV, flu pool. Study-level points and caveats: Nine or ten antigen-specific TCR beta clonotypes were found; over 5 seemed cross-reactive to variants. Only beta chains were identified, marking proliferation to antigen, not function.

The V end lost 7 bases, the J end lost 2 bases, and 9 bases lay between the germline ends. CDR1 and CDR2 from the germline V gene are MDHEN and SYDVKM. The CDR3 consists of 13 residues. Sequencing was performed with immunoSEQ multiplex PCR; in TCRdb, only in-frame clones are kept and a portion is missing. Of 3,600 or so clones listed, about three quarters were seen once; the top ten hold around 46%. This clonotype originated in a male donor with HIV. The J gene is TRBJ2-1, the V gene TRBV28; D possibly corresponds to TRBD1 (6 bases). Sequences were obtained from cultured CD8+ T cells derived from PBMCs. CDR3 residues: CASKDSPYNEQFF. The CDR3 bases are TGTGCCAGCAAGGACAGCCCCTACAATGAGCAGTTCTTC.